Each of the 10 T cell receptor beta chains below was sequenced from the same sample in a study of post-analysis software for immune sequencing data. Overall study findings and caveats: Included in a set of 5 or 6 TRBV segments more frequent in patients than controls were TRBV5-6, TRBV5-1 and TRBV20-1.

No antigen is known for these receptors. Prepared libraries of TCR beta cDNA carried unique molecular identifiers. Using its own MiXCR run on the PCR reads, TCRdb lists one record per CDR3 protein. This sample has 740,000 or so distinct CDR3 sequences; 53% occur once, and the top ten carry about 4.5%. The sample was blood. These TCRs come from a girl aged 5 to 17 with multiple sclerosis.

V gene TRBV7-8 combines with J gene TRBJ2-5; D is uncertain. In germline, CDR1 is SGHVS, CDR2 FQNEAQ. V was clipped by 1 base and J by 5 bases, with 20 bases between them. The CDR3 runs 17 residues. CDR3 in amino acids: CASSLEVVSSHAETQYF. Written as DNA, the CDR3 is TGTGCCAGCAGCTTAGAGGTGGTCTCCTCCCACGCGGAGACCCAGTACTTC.

This clonotype was recorded only once. This rearrangement joins TRBV20-1 to TRBJ2-7; either TRBD1 or TRBD2 may supply D (5 bases each). The J call may not be correct, given that the DNA end is closer to TRBJ2-5. The germline V gene has CDR1 DFQATT and CDR2 SNEGSKA (reference sequence). The CDR3 extends over 15 amino acids. DNA for the CDR3: TGCAGTGCTTCCTCCAATGGGGGAGTTGGAGAGACCCAGTACTTC. As protein: CSASSNGGVGETQYF.

The chain joins TRBV10-3 to TRBJ2-7; D remains unclear. The CDR3 extends over 13 amino acids. CDR1 and CDR2 from the germline V gene are ENHRY and SYGVKD. V lost 9 bases and J lost 2, with 14 bases in between. CDR3 in amino acids: CAMTPELTYEQYF. The DNA of the CDR3 is TGTGCCATGACCCCGGAACTAACCTACGAGCAGTACTTC.

V and J are TRBV20-1 and TRBJ2-7, with 8 nucleotides matching TRBD1. Germline trimming cut 8 bases from V and 5 bases from J; bases unmatched to any gene: 11. Germline values: CDR1 DFQATT, CDR2 SNEGSKA (reference sequence). The CDR3 sequence is 13 residues long. CDR3 DNA sequence: TGCAGTACAATCCGGGACAGGTCGAACGAGCAGTACTTC. This sequence encodes CSTIRDRSNEQYF.

The chain couples TRBV10-3 to TRBJ2-1; 8 positions agree with TRBD2. CDR3 length: 15 amino acids. Germline CDR1 ENHRY, CDR2 SYGVKD. After removal of 2 bases from V and 6 bases from J, the junction contained 6 bases not matched to a gene. Here the CDR3 DNA reads TGTGCCATCAGTGAGACCGGGACTAGAGGCAATGAGCAGTTCTTC. This sequence encodes CAISETGTRGNEQFF.

This clonotype came up once. CDR3 region: CASTYRRVSPQETQYF. CDR3 coding DNA: TGTGCCAGCACCTACCGGAGGGTTTCCCCCCAAGAGACCCAGTACTTC. This chain links TRBV5-6 with TRBJ2-5, with D possibly being TRBD2 (6 bases). The CDR3 runs to 16 residues. Looked up from germline, CDR1 is SGHDT and CDR2 is YYEEEE. Trimming stripped 6 bases from V and 1 base from J, with 19 bases between.

To note about this clonotype: A much larger clone is a single base away; this may be a read error. The chain uses TRBV7-2 and TRBJ1-2; no reliable D call. The germline V and J ends were trimmed by 0 bases and 7 bases, with 12 bases remaining between them. Germline V gene data show CDR1 as SGHTA and CDR2 as FQGNSA. This CDR3 is 14 amino acids long. CDR3: CASSLAARSSGYTF. Here the CDR3 DNA reads TGTGCCAGCAGCTTAGCTGCCAGGTCGTCTGGCTACACCTTC.

The rearrangement links TRBV24-1 to TRBJ1-2; the D is unclear. V shed 7 bases and J shed 2 bases, with 13 bases lying between them. The V gene's germline CDR1 is KGHDR and CDR2 SFDVKD. The CDR3 runs 14 residues. The CDR3, as DNA: TGTGCCACCAGCCCGCTAACGATGAACTATGGCTACACCTTC. Its protein is CATSPLTMNYGYTF.

The J gene is TRBJ2-4, the V gene TRBV5-1; 9 nucleotides align to TRBD2. The closer fit of TRBJ2-7 to the DNA end suggests the J call may be wrong. Germline V CDR1 and CDR2: SGHRS, YFSETQ. There are 16 residues in the CDR3. In DNA, the CDR3 is TGCGCCAGCAGCTCGGGACTAGCAACCTCTTTGTCCGAGCAGTACTTC. This translates into CASSSGLATSLSEQYF.

The V gene is TRBV29-1, the J gene TRBJ1-2; D is perhaps TRBD1 (6 bases). V gave up 1 base and J gave up 2 bases, with 14 bases separating them. Germline V gives CDR1 SQVTM, CDR2 ANQGSEA. The CDR3 is 15 residues long. As DNA, the CDR3 is TGCAGCGTTGAAGCCCGGGACACCGTAAACTATGGCTACACCTTC. It specifies CSVEARDTVNYGYTF.